The rows below give T cell receptor beta chains drawn from one sample of a study of blood T cell repertoires in COVID-19. Some clones are missing from TCRdb's copy, which holds only in-frame ones; the method was immunoSEQ multiplex PCR. The sample contains about 290,000 clones, about nine tenths of which appear only once. Sequencing was done on a sample of PBMCs or T cells enriched from blood (not recorded which). The receptors shown here come from a woman in her thirties or forties who had recovered from COVID-19. The CDR3 runs from the conserved cysteine through the conserved F or W. A D gene is named only where the DNA matches it firmly.

>NA|TRBJ2-5|TRBV5-1
TGCGCCAGCAGCTTCCAGACAACTCAAGAGACCCAGTACTTC
CASSFQTTQETQYF
>TRBD1|TRBJ2-1|TRBV5-1
TGCGCCAGCAGCCGGGAAGGACAGGTCGATGAGCAGTTCTTC
CASSREGQVDEQFF
>NA|TRBJ1-5|TRBV6-2/TRBV6-3
TGTGCCAGCAGTTACTCGAAACAGGGCAATCAGCCCCAGCATTTT
CASSYSKQGNQPQHF
>NA|TRBJ1-5|TRBV4-1
TGCGCCAGCAGCCAAGTTCTGGGGCCCAGAGATCAGCCCCAGCATTTT
CASSQVLGPRDQPQHF
>NA|TRBJ1-2|TRBV19
TGTGCCAGTAGGCCGGGACACGCTTATGGCTACACCTTC
CASRPGHAYGYTF
>TRBD1|TRBJ1-2|TRBV6-6
TGTGCCAGCAGTCGAACCGGGACAGGGGGCCGGGCCTATGGCTACACCTTC
CASSRTGTGGRAYGYTF
>TRBD2|TRBJ2-3|TRBV2
TGTGCCAGCAGTGCGGGGAGGGCCTTGGATACGCAGTATTTT
CASSAGRALDTQYF
>TRBD1|TRBJ1-1|TRBV18
TGTGCCAGCTCACCGAATCGTAACAGGGGTTTAGGGGCCCGAAACACTGAAGCTTTCTTT
CASSPNRNRGLGARNTEAFF
>NA|TRBJ1-3|TRBV30
TGTGCCTGGAGTGTATCCAGCTCTGGAAACACCATATATTTT
CAWSVSSSGNTIYF
>TRBD1|TRBJ1-2|TRBV6-5
TGTGCCAGCAGTTACTCGGCAGGGGGAGGCTATGGCTACACCTTC
CASSYSAGGGYGYTF
>TRBD1|TRBJ1-6|TRBV27
TGTGCCAGCAGTCTCGACAGGGTTGGCTCACCCCTCCACTTT
CASSLDRVGSPLHF
>NA|TRBJ1-6|TRBV5-6
TGTGCCAGCAGCGAGACGCGCGGGGCGCCCTATAATTCACCCCTCCACTTT
CASSETRGAPYNSPLHF
>TRBD2|TRBJ2-1|TRBV29-1
TGCAGCGTAGGTGGACTAGCGCCCTCCTACAATGAGCAGTTCTTC
CSVGGLAPSYNEQFF
>NA|TRBJ2-5|TRBV5-1
TGCGCCAGCAGCCCCCCAAGGGGAGAGACCCAGTACTTC
CASSPPRGETQYF
>NA|TRBJ2-2|TRBV18
TGTGCCAGCTCACCACCGGCTGCGGGGACCGGGGAGCTGTTTTTT
CASSPPAAGTGELFF
>TRBD2|TRBJ2-7|TRBV7-2
TGTGCCAGCAGCTTAAGAATAGACTGGCGGGGGGATTACGAGCAGTACTTC
CASSLRIDWRGDYEQYF
>TRBD1|TRBJ2-1|TRBV19
TGTGCCAGTAGTATACAGGGGGTCTACAATGAGCAGTTCTTC
CASSIQGVYNEQFF
>TRBD2|TRBJ2-1|TRBV18
TGTGCCAGCTCCCCGGCTTCAGGCGGGGGGGCTGGGAATGAGCAGTTCTTC
CASSPASGGGAGNEQFF